These 26 T cell receptor beta chains were all obtained from the same sample, sequenced in a study of T cell repertoires in cytomegalovirus infection (dated by TCRdb to between 2018 and 2021). Sequencing was performed on an Illumina HiSeq 1500. In TCRdb, the public reads were trimmed at Q25 with fastp and aligned with MiXCR, with productive beta chains retained. Rows are combined by CDR3 protein, so each entry shows the most common genes and DNA. The sample data list about 310,000 distinct CDR3 sequences, and 17% of these were observed just once. Around 13% of the sample is in the top ten clones. The specimen was PBMCs. These receptor sequences come from a human donor in good health (CMV status not recorded). Some clones in this sample may be carry-over from other donors' samples.

This chain joins TRBV20-1 and TRBJ1-6; unclear D gene. The V gene lost 0 bases and the J gene lost 9 bases, with 15 bases spanning the gap. Germline assignment: CDR1 DFQATT and CDR2 SNEGSKA (reference sequence). This CDR3 region has 15 residues. CDR3 protein: CSARDSEGGRSPLHF. Written as DNA, the CDR3 is TGCAGTGCTAGAGATAGTGAAGGTGGACGTTCACCCCTCCACTTT.

This clonotype was counted ten times or more. J is TRBJ2-1 and V is TRBV7-2; tentatively, D is TRBD2 (6 bases). This CDR3 has 14 amino acids. V gave up 3 bases and J gave up 7 bases, with 13 bases separating them. Germline-derived CDR1 and CDR2 are SGHTA and FQGNSA. The CDR3 sequence is CASSLDGGRNEQFF. The CDR3 DNA sequence: TGTGCCAGCAGCTTGGACGGGGGTAGGAATGAGCAGTTCTTC.

The chain couples TRBV20-1 to TRBJ1-2, with TRBD1 identical over 8 bases. Germline values: CDR1 DFQATT, CDR2 SNEGSKA (reference sequence). After removal of 3 bases from V and 3 bases from J, the junction contained 6 bases not matched to a gene. The CDR3 spans 14 residues. The DNA of the CDR3 is TGCAGTGCTAGCGTGGACAGGGCGGACTATGGCTACACCTTC. Protein: CSASVDRADYGYTF.

This clonotype was seen more than once but under ten times. The chain combines TRBV6-1 with TRBJ1-4; 8 bases fit TRBD1. Germline values: CDR1 MNHNS, CDR2 SASEGT. This CDR3 has 13 residues. Unmatched junction bases numbered 4, after V lost 5 bases and J lost 8 bases. CDR3 DNA: TGTGCCAGCAGTCGGACAGGGTCCGAAAAACTGTTTTTT. Its translation: CASSRTGSEKLFF.

The table lists this clonotype with many counts. The rearrangement joins TRBV19 to TRBJ1-1, with 9 bases matching TRBD1. V was pared by 4 bases and J by 11 bases, with 8 bases of the junction left unmatched. CDR1 and CDR2 from the germline V gene are LNHDA and SQIVND (reference sequence). This CDR3 spans 13 amino acids. The DNA for the CDR3 is TGTGCCAGTAGTACTGGACAGGGGATGAGGGCTTTCTTT. Translation gives CASSTGQGMRAFF.

This clonotype was observed a handful of times. This chain joins TRBV19 and TRBJ1-5, with TRBD1 matching 7 bases. The CDR3 extends over 14 amino acids. The germline V gene has CDR1 LNHDA and CDR2 SQIVND (reference sequence). V was clipped by 6 bases and J by 2 bases; unmatched bases: 4. CDR3 amino acids: CASRNTGGNQPQHF. The CDR3 DNA follows: TGTGCCAGTAGAAATACAGGGGGCAATCAGCCCCAGCATTTT.

V and J are TRBV20-1 and TRBJ1-1, with no clear D. V lost 5 bases to trimming and J lost 4 bases, with 11 bases between them. CDR3 length equals 12 residues. The germline gives CDR1 DFQATT, CDR2 SNEGSKA (reference sequence). The CDR3 DNA reads as TGCAGTGCTTGGACCCTGAGCACTGAAGCTTTCTTT. This gives the protein CSAWTLSTEAFF.

A single count supports this clonotype. This sequence joins TRBV12-3 or TRBV12-4 and TRBJ2-3; a weak D match, TRBD1 (6 bases). The CDR3 loop spans 13 amino acids. Deletions cut 10 bases from V and 2 bases from J, with 13 bases between. CDR3 sequence reads: CATRDKATDTQYF. The CDR3 region has the DNA TGTGCCACCAGGGACAAAGCCACAGATACGCAGTATTTT.

This clonotype has only a few counts. The chain links TRBV12-3 or TRBV12-4 to TRBJ1-2, with D possibly TRBD1 on 5 matching bases. This CDR3 has 13 amino acids. Trimming removed 6 bases from V and 2 bases from J, with 10 bases in between. The CDR3 DNA is TGTGCCAGCAGAGCGGGGGAAAACTATGGCTACACCTTC. Its protein product is CASRAGENYGYTF.

Many counts were recorded for this clonotype. The chain links TRBV7-3 to TRBJ2-3; 15 nucleotides agree with TRBD2. This CDR3 has 14 amino acids. J lost 9 bases, V lost 5 bases, and 3 bases had no gene match. Per the germline V gene, CDR1 is SGHTA and CDR2 is FQGTGA. CDR3 sequence reads: CASSRTSGGETQYF. CDR3 in DNA: TGTGCCAGCAGCCGGACTAGCGGGGGGGAAACGCAGTATTTT.

Here the CDR3 DNA reads TGTGCCAGTAGTATAACGGGGGCACCCACAGATACGCAGTATTTT. Protein: CASSITGAPTDTQYF. J is TRBJ2-3 and V is TRBV19, with D perhaps matching TRBD1 or TRBD2 (6 bases each). Per the germline V gene, CDR1 is LNHDA and CDR2 is SQIVND (reference sequence). The V gene lost 2 bases and the J gene lost 2 bases, with 11 bases spanning the gap. The CDR3 has 15 residues.

The genes are TRBV2 and TRBJ1-5; TRBD1 is a possible D gene (6 bases). Looked up from germline, CDR1 is SNHLY and CDR2 is FYNNEI. V was pared by 5 bases and J by 6 bases, with 14 bases between. The CDR3 is 14 residues long. The CDR3 bases are TGTGCCAGCAGTAAGCAGGGGCTGGGTCAGCCCCAGCATTTT. Translated, it gives CASSKQGLGQPQHF.

The table lists this clonotype with many counts. V is TRBV28 and J is TRBJ1-1; 9 bases map to TRBD1. CDR3 size: 15 residues. Germline CDR1 and CDR2: MDHEN and SYDVKM. V was pared by 4 bases and J by 1 base, with 4 bases of the junction left unmatched. The CDR3 sequence is CASSSAGQGNTEAFF. The CDR3 bases are TGTGCCAGCAGTTCCGCGGGACAGGGGAACACTGAAGCTTTCTTT.

This chain uses TRBV10-3 with TRBJ2-7; D gene unclear. This CDR3 contains 14 residues. The V end lost 2 bases, the J end lost 1 base, and 9 bases lay between the germline ends. CDR1 ENHRY and CDR2 SYGVKD come from the germline V gene. The CDR3, as DNA: TGTGCCATCAGTGAGCCGACAAGTTCCTACGAGCAGTACTTC. Protein: CAISEPTSSYEQYF.

This clonotype was found a few times. The V call is TRBV20-1, the J call TRBJ1-1, with no clear D. Trimming left V 3 bases short and J 1 base short, with 9 bases between. This CDR3 spans 13 amino acids. CDR1 and CDR2 from the germline V gene are DFQATT and SNEGSKA (reference sequence). The CDR3 is CSASSGPNTEAFF. CDR3 coding DNA: TGCAGTGCTAGTTCCGGTCCGAACACTGAAGCTTTCTTT.

This clonotype occurred many times. The chain combines TRBV7-2 with TRBJ1-5; 10 bases align to TRBD1. CDR1 SGHTA and CDR2 FQGNSA come from the germline V gene. V shed 1 base and J 6 bases; nucleotides not matched to a gene: 6. CDR3 size: 16 residues. This CDR3 is CASSLGGDRGGQPQHF. The CDR3 region has the DNA TGTGCCAGCAGCTTAGGAGGGGACAGGGGCGGTCAGCCCCAGCATTTT. The entire variable domain, with the rest obtained from reference TRBV7-2 and TRBJ1-5, is as follows: GAGVSQSPSNKVTEKGKDVELRCDPISGHTALYWYRQSLGQGLEFLIYFQGNSAPDKSGLPSDRFSAERTGGSVSTLTIQRTQQEDSAVYLCASSLGGDRGGQPQHFGDGTRLSIL.

V usage is TRBV5-1 and J usage is TRBJ2-5, with D possibly being TRBD1 (5 bases). The CDR3 consists of 14 residues. Germline values: CDR1 SGHRS, CDR2 YFSETQ. The V gene lost 7 bases and the J gene lost 4 bases, with 17 bases spanning the gap. The CDR3 sequence: CASRQTTGGETQYF. CDR3 DNA: TGCGCCAGCCGCCAGACCACAGGTGGAGAGACCCAGTACTTC.

Ten or more counts support this clonotype. Its ends do not fully match the called genes, so a read error is possible. CDR3: CASTVTGSRGGLFF. CDR3 DNA sequence: TGTGCCAGCACCGTGACAGGGAGTCGGGGGGGGCTGTTTTTT. The rearrangement links TRBV7-2 to TRBJ2-2; TRBD2 is a possible D gene (8 bases). The germline CDR1 and CDR2 sequences are SGHTA and FQGNSA. CDR3 size: 14 residues.

The table lists this clonotype with a few counts. The rearrangement uses TRBV7-6 and TRBJ1-6, with 9 bases identical to TRBD1. Trimming at V came to 5 bases and at J to 8 bases, leaving 1 base not matched to a gene. Looked up from germline, CDR1 is SGHVS and CDR2 is FNYEAQ. The CDR3 totals 13 residues. In nucleotides, the CDR3 is TGTGCCAGCAGCCGACAGGGGGATTCACCCCTCCACTTT. Translation: CASSRQGDSPLHF.

The V call is TRBV7-6, the J call TRBJ2-3, with 7 nucleotides matching TRBD1. Trimming removed 5 bases from V and 2 bases from J; junction bases left unmatched: 13. Germline CDR1 SGHVS, CDR2 FNYEAQ. The CDR3 is made up of 17 amino acids. CDR3 loop: CASSDRTGTVNTDTQYF. CDR3 bases: TGTGCCAGCAGCGACAGGACGGGGACAGTAAACACAGATACGCAGTATTTT. Based on the CDR3 plus reference TRBV7-6 and TRBJ2-3, the full variable domain is GAGVSQSPRYKVTKRGQDVALRCDPISGHVSLYWYRQALGQGPEFLTYFNYEAQQDKSGLPNDRFSAERPEGSISTLTIQRTEQRDSAMYRCASSDRTGTVNTDTQYFGPGTRLTVL.

At least ten counts were recorded for this clonotype. The chain employs TRBV7-6 and TRBJ1-4, with 7 bases identical to TRBD1. V was clipped by 5 bases and J by 8 bases; unmatched bases: 11. Per germline, CDR1 SGHVS and CDR2 FNYEAQ. The CDR3 is made up of 15 amino acids. The CDR3 DNA reads as TGTGCCAGCAGCGCCACCGGGACAGCGGTGGAAAAACTGTTTTTT. It translates to CASSATGTAVEKLFF.

J is TRBJ1-5 and V is TRBV27, with 9 positions matching TRBD1. This CDR3 region has 16 residues. The V gene's germline CDR1 is MNHEY and CDR2 SMNVEV (reference sequence). J gave up 5 bases and V 5 bases, and 10 bases lay outside the gene matches. In nucleotides, the CDR3 is TGTGCCAGCAGTCCACAGGGGGCGAGGTTGGATCAGCCCCAGCATTTT. Translation: CASSPQGARLDQPQHF.

V is TRBV7-9 and J is TRBJ1-1; D not resolved. V was pared by 5 bases and J by 8 bases, with 18 bases between. The CDR3 runs to 14 residues. From germline, CDR1 is SEHNR and CDR2 FQNEAQ (reference sequence). CDR3 sequence reads: CASSDKENYVEAFF. DNA for the CDR3: TGTGCCAGCAGCGACAAGGAGAATTACGTAGAAGCTTTCTTT.

The chain links TRBV2 to TRBJ1-3; D is uncertain. Trimming shortened V by 0 bases and J by 3 bases, and 12 bases separated the two germline ends. The CDR3 is 16 amino acids. Looked up from germline, CDR1 is SNHLY and CDR2 is FYNNEI. In DNA, the CDR3 is TGTGCCAGCAGTGAAGCGTGGAGGGAGGTTGGAAACACCATATATTTT. This encodes CASSEAWREVGNTIYF.

This clonotype was recorded many times. The chain couples TRBV7-8 to TRBJ2-7, with TRBD2 matching over 12 bases. The CDR3 has 23 residues. The V gene's germline CDR1 is SGHVS and CDR2 FQNEAQ. Germline trimming cut 0 bases from V and 6 bases from J; bases unmatched to any gene: 27. CDR3 in DNA: TGTGCCAGCAGCTTAGCATGGGTCCCCTCAGAGCCTCGACTAGCGGGGGTGAAAACCGAGCAGTACTTC. Residues: CASSLAWVPSEPRLAGVKTEQYF.

This clonotype was seen repeatedly, ten times or more. The chain recombines TRBV7-6 with TRBJ2-2; 7 nucleotides agree with TRBD2. Germline CDR1 reads SGHVS; CDR2 reads FNYEAQ. Trimming at V came to 2 bases and at J to 0 bases, leaving 3 bases not matched to a gene. The length of the CDR3 is 16 residues. CDR3 sequence reads: CASSLTGGPNTGELFF. As DNA, the CDR3 is TGTGCCAGCAGCTTAACGGGGGGTCCGAACACCGGGGAGCTGTTTTTT.